Each of the 21 T cell receptor beta chains below was sequenced from the same sample in a study of cytomegalovirus exposure and HLA in healthy donors. This table comes from immunoSEQ multiplex PCR, and its TCRdb copy is limited to in-frame clones, with some not included. The sample comprises under 250,000 clones, approximately 82% of which are singletons, and roughly 5.4% rests with the top ten. Sequenced sample: PBMCs. The origin of the receptors is a woman aged 18-29 years in good health and CMV-seronegative.

This clone was observed a single time. This chain joins TRBV5-1 and TRBJ1-1; TRBD1 is a possible D gene (6 bases). The CDR3 runs to 15 residues. V dropped 4 bases and J dropped 2 bases, with 15 bases sitting between them. CDR1 and CDR2 from the germline V gene are SGHRS and YFSETQ. The CDR3: CASSHRGGGNTEAFF. The CDR3 nucleotides read TGCGCCAGCAGCCATAGAGGGGGTGGAAACACTGAAGCTTTCTTT.

V gene TRBV2 combines with J gene TRBJ2-2; a possible D gene is TRBD1 (6 bases). The CDR3 is 15 amino acids. CDR1 and CDR2 (germline): SNHLY, FYNNEI. V was cut by 6 bases and J by 0 bases, with 11 bases left in between. The CDR3, as DNA: TGTGCCAGCAGCGCCGGGACAACGAACACCGGGGAGCTGTTTTTT. This gives the protein CASSAGTTNTGELFF.

The rearrangement links TRBV30 to TRBJ1-1; 9 bases are shared with TRBD1. The CDR3 consists of 15 residues. From germline, CDR1 is GTSNPN and CDR2 SVGIG (reference sequence). V shed 0 bases and J 4 bases; nucleotides not matched to a gene: 6. The CDR3 protein is CAWSVRTGAITEAFF. The CDR3 DNA is TGTGCCTGGAGTGTCAGGACAGGGGCCATCACTGAAGCTTTCTTT. The variable domain in full, with the rest retrieved from reference TRBV30 and TRBJ1-1, is SQTIHQWPATLVQPVGSPLSLECTVEGTSNPNLYWYRQAAGRGLQLLFYSVGIGQISSEVPQNLSASRPQDRQFILSSKKLLLSDSGFYLCAWSVRTGAITEAFFGQGTRLTVV.

J is TRBJ2-7 and V is TRBV11-2, with D perhaps TRBD1 (5 bases). Trimming removed 6 bases from V and 3 bases from J, with 12 bases in between. Germline CDR1 SGHAT, CDR2 FQNNGV. The CDR3 covers 13 residues. The CDR3 sequence: CASRGTGLYEQYF. The CDR3 DNA is TGTGCCAGCAGGGGCACAGGTCTCTACGAGCAGTACTTC.

This clone was recorded only once. This sequence joins TRBV12-5 and TRBJ2-7; D is tentatively TRBD1 or TRBD2 (5 bases each). The germline V and J ends were trimmed by 7 bases and 1 base, with 14 bases remaining between them. The CDR3 length is 14 residues. Germline values: CDR1 LGHNT, CDR2 FRNRAP. CDR3 in DNA: TGTGCTAGTGCTACCGGGACGGAATCCTACGAGCAGTACTTC. Encoded protein: CASATGTESYEQYF.

This clone was found once. The V call is TRBV5-1, the J call TRBJ2-1; D may be TRBD2 (5 bases). The CDR3 is 15 residues long. Trimming cost V 1 base and J 3 bases, with 11 bases left between them. CDR1 is SGHRS and CDR2 is YFSETQ in the germline V gene. CDR3: CASSLTLGIYNEQFF. The CDR3 bases are TGCGCCAGCAGCTTGACCCTCGGGATCTACAATGAGCAGTTCTTC.

The J gene is TRBJ1-4, the V gene TRBV5-6; 8 bases match TRBD1. Unmatched junction bases numbered 7, after V lost 3 bases and J lost 3 bases. In germline, CDR1 is SGHDT, CDR2 YYEEEE. CDR3 length: 16 amino acids. This CDR3 reads CASSYRTGLANEKLFF. Here the CDR3 DNA reads TGTGCCAGCAGCTACCGGACAGGGCTCGCTAATGAAAAACTGTTTTTT.

The V and J genes are TRBV6-1 and TRBJ1-5; TRBD1 is a possible D gene (5 bases). Germline V gene lookup returns CDR1 MNHNS and CDR2 SASEGT. The CDR3 covers 13 residues. V lost 6 bases to trimming and J lost 6 bases, with 12 bases between them. The CDR3 loop reads CASRGPRSQPQHF. DNA of the CDR3: TGTGCCAGCAGGGGACCTAGGAGTCAGCCCCAGCATTTT.

This rearrangement joins TRBV6-1 to TRBJ2-1, with D hard to call. Deletions cut 1 base from V and 4 bases from J, with 8 bases between. This CDR3 has 14 amino acids. From germline, CDR1 is MNHNS and CDR2 SASEGT. The CDR3 protein is CASSEGALYNEQFF. The DNA of the CDR3 is TGTGCCAGCAGTGAAGGGGCCTTATACAATGAGCAGTTCTTC.

The table lists this clone with a few counts. The CDR3 DNA follows: TGCGCCAGCAGTGGGGGGACAGGGCACGAGCAGTACTTC. Protein sequence: CASSGGTGHEQYF. The chain joins TRBV10-1 to TRBJ2-7; TRBD1 matches at 9 bases. The V gene end was trimmed by 4 bases and the J gene end by 5 bases; junction bases not matched to a gene: 3. Germline V CDR1 and CDR2: WNHNN, SYGVQD (reference sequence). This CDR3 spans 13 amino acids.

This clone occurred a few times. This chain uses TRBV5-1 with TRBJ2-3; 7 bases are a match to TRBD1. J gave up 2 bases and V 3 bases, and 3 bases lay outside the gene matches. This CDR3 region has 14 residues. The V gene's germline CDR1 is SGHRS and CDR2 YFSETQ. The CDR3 is CASSSGQVTDTQYF. Here the CDR3 DNA reads TGCGCCAGCAGCTCCGGACAGGTCACAGATACGCAGTATTTT.

The V and J genes are TRBV30 and TRBJ1-1; TRBD1 matches 9 bases. This CDR3 contains 14 residues. Germline loops: CDR1 GTSNPN, CDR2 SVGIG (reference sequence). Trimming removed 1 base from V and 3 bases from J; junction bases left unmatched: 3. The CDR3 coding sequence is TGTGCCTGGAGTGGGGACAGGGCCGACACTGAAGCTTTCTTT. Translated: CAWSGDRADTEAFF.

V gene TRBV7-6 combines with J gene TRBJ2-7; TRBD2 is a possible D gene (5 bases). In germline, CDR1 is SGHVS, CDR2 FNYEAQ. V lost 2 bases, J lost 6 bases, and 14 bases lay in between. The CDR3 contains 14 residues. The CDR3 DNA sequence: TGTGCCAGCAGCTTAACTTCTAGTAGCGCCGAGCAGTACTTC. This sequence encodes CASSLTSSSAEQYF.

This clone was counted only a few times. The chain links TRBV2 to TRBJ1-5; D might be TRBD1 (6 bases). In germline, CDR1 is SNHLY, CDR2 FYNNEI. The ends were cut back, 10 bases at V and 4 bases at J, with 11 bases in the middle. The CDR3 is 12 residues long. CDR3 sequence (DNA): TGTGCCAACAACAGGGAAAATCAGCCCCAGCATTTT. Residues: CANNRENQPQHF.

The chain couples TRBV16 to TRBJ2-1; 9 positions agree with TRBD2. V was clipped by 0 bases and J by 0 bases; unmatched bases: 9. CDR3 size: 19 residues. Germline loops: CDR1 KGHSY, CDR2 FQNENV. CDR3 region: CASSQSGSGGLSSYNEQFF. The CDR3, as DNA: TGTGCCAGCAGCCAATCGGGCAGCGGGGGGCTCAGCTCCTACAATGAGCAGTTCTTC.

The V and J genes are TRBV27 and TRBJ2-5; a possible D gene is TRBD1 (5 bases). Deletions cut 4 bases from V and 4 bases from J, with 13 bases between. Germline values: CDR1 MNHEY, CDR2 SMNVEV (reference sequence). This CDR3 comprises 14 residues. The DNA of the CDR3 is TGTGCCAGCAGTTATGCAGGGTGGACAGAGACCCAGTACTTC. Translating it yields CASSYAGWTETQYF.

The J gene is TRBJ2-3, the V gene TRBV19; TRBD2 aligns across 10 bases. Germline V lookup: CDR1 LNHDA, CDR2 SQIVND (reference sequence). The V segment lost 5 bases and the J segment 5 bases; nucleotides outside the gene matches: 7. The CDR3 spans 15 residues. CDR3 amino acids: CASSQRAGGGDTQYF. CDR3 sequence (DNA): TGTGCCAGTAGTCAGCGAGCGGGAGGGGGAGATACGCAGTATTTT. Full variable domain (outside the CDR3, taken from reference TRBV19 and TRBJ2-3): DGGITQSPKYLFRKEGQNVTLSCEQNLNHDAMYWYRQDPGQGLRLIYYSQIVNDFQKGDIAEGYSVSREKKESFPLTVTSAQKNPTAFYLCASSQRAGGGDTQYFGPGTRLTVL.

The chain has TRBV19 and TRBJ1-4; D gene uncertain. CDR1 and CDR2 from the germline V gene are LNHDA and SQIVND (reference sequence). V shed 7 bases and J shed 7 bases, with 19 bases lying between them. This CDR3 contains 15 residues. The DNA for the CDR3 is TGTGCCAGTAAGGCGGCAGCCGGATTAGGTGAAAAACTGTTTTTT. The encoded protein is CASKAAAGLGEKLFF.

The chain joins TRBV2 to TRBJ2-5, with TRBD2 identical over 8 bases. V trimming: 4 bases; J trimming: 5 bases; junction bases outside the gene matches: 12. In germline, CDR1 is SNHLY, CDR2 FYNNEI. The CDR3 length is 16 residues. The CDR3 loop is CASSAAEREFSETQYF. CDR3 DNA: TGTGCCAGCAGTGCCGCCGAGCGGGAGTTTTCGGAGACCCAGTACTTC.

The chain employs TRBV4-1 and TRBJ2-6; D unresolved. The V and J ends lost 1 base and 0 bases respectively, with 13 bases between them. There are 18 residues in the CDR3. CDR1 is MGHRA, CDR2 YSYEKL, per germline. Here the CDR3 reads CASSQVVQFPSGANVLTF. The CDR3, as DNA: TGCGCCAGCAGCCAAGTGGTGCAGTTCCCCTCTGGGGCCAACGTCCTGACTTTC.

The V gene is TRBV6-6, the J gene TRBJ1-1; no reliable D call. Between the trimmed V and J ends, which lost 0 bases and 1 base, there was a span of 9 bases. This CDR3 spans 15 amino acids. CDR1 is MNHNY, CDR2 SVGAGI, per germline (reference sequence). The CDR3 DNA reads as TGTGCCAGCAGTTACTCATCGGGGAGGAACACTGAAGCTTTCTTT. Amino acids: CASSYSSGRNTEAFF.